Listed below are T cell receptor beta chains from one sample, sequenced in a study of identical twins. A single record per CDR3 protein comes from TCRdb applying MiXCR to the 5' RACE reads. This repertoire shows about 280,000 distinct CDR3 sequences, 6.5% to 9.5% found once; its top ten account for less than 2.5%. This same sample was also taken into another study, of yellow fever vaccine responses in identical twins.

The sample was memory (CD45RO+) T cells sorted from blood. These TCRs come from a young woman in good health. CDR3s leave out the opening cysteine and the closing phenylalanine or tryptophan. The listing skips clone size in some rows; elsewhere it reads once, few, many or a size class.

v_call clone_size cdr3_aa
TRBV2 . ASRDREVGGYT
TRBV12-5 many ASGLGIAVTGELF
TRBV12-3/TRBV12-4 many ASSRGPTNEKLF
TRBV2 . ASTLTGVGAGELF
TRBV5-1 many ASSLGLAGGQETQY
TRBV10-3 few AISRDGLFEQY
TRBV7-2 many ASGRQFSGNTIY
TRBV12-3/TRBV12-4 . ASSSAGTTSTDTQY
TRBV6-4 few ASSDSRGGANVLT
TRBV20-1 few SARGQGGFYGYT
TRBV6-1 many ASKIFPSYEQY
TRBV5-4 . ASSLGAIQETQY
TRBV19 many ASSNGQGIFSEQF
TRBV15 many ATSSYEDRVNNEQF
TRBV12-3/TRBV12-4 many ASSSSNRVDTEAF
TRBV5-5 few ASRAGQMNTEAF
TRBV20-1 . SARDLFGEQETQY
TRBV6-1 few ASSPLHSNQPQH
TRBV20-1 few SAKGLPSKIYGYT
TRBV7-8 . ASSPDRTYNSPLH
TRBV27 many ASSTGTSGYEQY
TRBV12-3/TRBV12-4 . ASRFSNQPQH
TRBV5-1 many ASSLGTFYGYT
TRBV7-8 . ASSRSQGLSGETQY
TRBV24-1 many ATKYGETQY
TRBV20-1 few SALWDSPQPQH
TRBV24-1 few ATSDRGRSPDTQY
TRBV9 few ASSPRAGYTDTQY
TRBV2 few ASRQASDSPLH
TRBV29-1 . SVGWTGNRPQH
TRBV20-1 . SARKTGTSGPSSYEQY
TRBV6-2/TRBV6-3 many ASSRDGAYGYT
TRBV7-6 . ASSAGSGGYNEQF
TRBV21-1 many ASGRGVSTDTQY
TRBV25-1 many ASSEPGVPPYGYT
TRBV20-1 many SARDGYTGELF
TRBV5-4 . ASSIGDTGTGAGNEQF
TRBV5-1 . ASSLMSGIQETQY
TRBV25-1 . ASSPIPTGRGSYEQY
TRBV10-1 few ASSEQDQQGTQY
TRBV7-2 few ASSLTGQSTNEKLF
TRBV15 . ATSRGGLYTGELF
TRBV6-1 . ASSEGGVLDTQY